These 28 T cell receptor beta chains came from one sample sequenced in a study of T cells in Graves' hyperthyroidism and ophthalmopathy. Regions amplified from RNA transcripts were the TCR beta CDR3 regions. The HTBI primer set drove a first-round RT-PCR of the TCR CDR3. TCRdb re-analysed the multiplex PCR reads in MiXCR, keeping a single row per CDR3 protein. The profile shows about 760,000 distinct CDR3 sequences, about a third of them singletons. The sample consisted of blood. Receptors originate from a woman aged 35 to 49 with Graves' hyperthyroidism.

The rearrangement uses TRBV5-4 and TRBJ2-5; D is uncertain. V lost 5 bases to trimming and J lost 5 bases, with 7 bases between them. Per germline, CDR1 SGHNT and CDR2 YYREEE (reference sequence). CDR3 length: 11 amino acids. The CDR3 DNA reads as TGTGCCAGCAGTATGGAGGAGACCCAGTACTTC. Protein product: CASSMEETQYF.

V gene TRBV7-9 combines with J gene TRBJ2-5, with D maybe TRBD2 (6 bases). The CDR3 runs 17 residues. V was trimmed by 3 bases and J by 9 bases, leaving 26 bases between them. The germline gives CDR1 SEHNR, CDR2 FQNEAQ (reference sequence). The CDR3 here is CASSFTGLLDGFVAQYF. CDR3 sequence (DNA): TGTGCCAGCAGCTTCACGGGACTCCTGGACGGGTTCGTGGCCCAGTACTTC.

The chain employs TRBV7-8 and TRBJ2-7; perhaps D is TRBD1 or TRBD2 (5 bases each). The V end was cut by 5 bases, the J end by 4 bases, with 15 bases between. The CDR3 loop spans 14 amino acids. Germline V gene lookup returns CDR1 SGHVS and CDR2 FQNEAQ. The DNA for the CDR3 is TGTGCCAGCAGCGCAGAGGGGACCCATTACGAGCAGTACTTC. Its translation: CASSAEGTHYEQYF. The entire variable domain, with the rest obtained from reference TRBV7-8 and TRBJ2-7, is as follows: GAGVSQSPRYKVAKRGQDVALRCDPISGHVSLFWYQQALGQGPEFLTYFQNEAQLDKSGLPSDRFFAERPEGSVSTLKIQRTQQEDSAVYLCASSAEGTHYEQYFGPGTRLTVT.

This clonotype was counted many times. CDR3 in DNA: TGTGCCAGCAGCTCGGGACAGAGAGGGGATTCACCCCTCCACTTT. Residues: CASSSGQRGDSPLHF. This chain links TRBV7-9 with TRBJ1-6, with 7 bases lining up with TRBD1. J was trimmed by 8 bases and V by 4 bases; bases with no gene match: 8. Germline-derived CDR1 and CDR2 are SEHNR and FQNEAQ (reference sequence). This CDR3 spans 15 amino acids.

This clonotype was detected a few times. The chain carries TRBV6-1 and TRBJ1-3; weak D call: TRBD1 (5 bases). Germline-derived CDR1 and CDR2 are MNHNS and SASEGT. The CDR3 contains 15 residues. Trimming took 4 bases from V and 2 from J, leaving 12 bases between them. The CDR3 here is CASSVSQGTGNTIYF. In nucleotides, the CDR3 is TGTGCCAGCAGTGTCAGCCAGGGCACTGGAAACACCATATATTTT.

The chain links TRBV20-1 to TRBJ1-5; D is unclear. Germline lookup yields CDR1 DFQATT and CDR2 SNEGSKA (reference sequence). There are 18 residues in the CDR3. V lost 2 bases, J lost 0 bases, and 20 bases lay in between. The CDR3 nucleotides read TGCAGTGCTAGACCCCGATTCCGATCGAAAAGTAGCAATCAGCCCCAGCATTTT. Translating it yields CSARPRFRSKSSNQPQHF.

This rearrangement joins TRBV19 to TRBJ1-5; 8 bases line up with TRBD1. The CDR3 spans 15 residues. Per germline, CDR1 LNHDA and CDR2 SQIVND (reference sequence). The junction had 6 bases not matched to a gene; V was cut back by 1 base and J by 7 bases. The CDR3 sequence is CASSIGQTGEQPQHF. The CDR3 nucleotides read TGTGCCAGTAGTATAGGCCAGACAGGGGAACAGCCCCAGCATTTT.

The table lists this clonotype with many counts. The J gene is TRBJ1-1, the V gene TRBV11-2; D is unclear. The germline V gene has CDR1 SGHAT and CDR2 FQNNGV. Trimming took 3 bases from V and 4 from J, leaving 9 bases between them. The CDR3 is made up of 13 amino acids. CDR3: CASSFGRGTEAFF. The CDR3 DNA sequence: TGTGCCAGCAGCTTCGGGCGGGGCACTGAAGCTTTCTTT.

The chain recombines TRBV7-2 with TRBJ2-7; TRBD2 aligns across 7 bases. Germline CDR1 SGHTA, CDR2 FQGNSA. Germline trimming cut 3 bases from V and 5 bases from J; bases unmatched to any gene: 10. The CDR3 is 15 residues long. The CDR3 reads CASSFQGRAPHEQYF. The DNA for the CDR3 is TGTGCCAGCAGCTTCCAAGGGAGGGCCCCCCACGAGCAGTACTTC.

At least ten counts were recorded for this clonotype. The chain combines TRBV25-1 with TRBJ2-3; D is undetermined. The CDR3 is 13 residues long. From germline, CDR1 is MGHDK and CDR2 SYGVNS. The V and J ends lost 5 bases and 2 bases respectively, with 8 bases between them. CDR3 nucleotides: TGTGCCAGCAGTATCCCTTACACAGATACGCAGTATTTT. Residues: CASSIPYTDTQYF.

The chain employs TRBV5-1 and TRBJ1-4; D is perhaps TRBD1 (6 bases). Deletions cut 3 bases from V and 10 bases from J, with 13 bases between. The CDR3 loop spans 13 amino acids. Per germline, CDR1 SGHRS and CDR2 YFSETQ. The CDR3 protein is CASSSRADRKLFF. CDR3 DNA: TGCGCCAGCAGCTCTAGGGCGGACAGAAAACTGTTTTTT.

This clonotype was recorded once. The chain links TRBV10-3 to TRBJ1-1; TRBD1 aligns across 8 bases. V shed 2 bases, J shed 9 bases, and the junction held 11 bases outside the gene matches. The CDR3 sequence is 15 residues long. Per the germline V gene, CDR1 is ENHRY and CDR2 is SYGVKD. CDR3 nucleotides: TGTGCCATCAGTGAGAAAGTGGACAGGGCCAACCAAGCTTTCTTT. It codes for CAISEKVDRANQAFF.

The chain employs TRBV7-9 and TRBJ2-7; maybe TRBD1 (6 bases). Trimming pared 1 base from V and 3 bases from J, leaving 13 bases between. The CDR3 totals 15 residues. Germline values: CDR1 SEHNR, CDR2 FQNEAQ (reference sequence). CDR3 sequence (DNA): TGTGCCAGCAGCTTAGGTCCCGACAGGAACTACGAGCAGTACTTC. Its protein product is CASSLGPDRNYEQYF.

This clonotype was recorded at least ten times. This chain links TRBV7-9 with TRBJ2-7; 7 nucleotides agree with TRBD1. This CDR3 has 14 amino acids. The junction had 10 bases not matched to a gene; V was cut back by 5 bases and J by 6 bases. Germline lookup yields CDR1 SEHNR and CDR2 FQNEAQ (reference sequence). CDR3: CASSHWTGPTEQYF. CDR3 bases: TGTGCCAGCAGCCATTGGACAGGACCTACCGAGCAGTACTTC.

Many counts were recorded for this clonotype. The DNA of the CDR3 is TGCGCCAGCAGCCAAGATTTGGGACAGTCCAATCAGCCCCAGCATTTT. Its translation: CASSQDLGQSNQPQHF. The V gene is TRBV4-3, the J gene TRBJ1-5; TRBD1 matches 7 bases. After removal of 0 bases from V and 3 bases from J, the junction contained 5 bases not matched to a gene. The CDR3 is 16 amino acids. The germline V gene encodes CDR1 LGHNA and CDR2 YSLEER.

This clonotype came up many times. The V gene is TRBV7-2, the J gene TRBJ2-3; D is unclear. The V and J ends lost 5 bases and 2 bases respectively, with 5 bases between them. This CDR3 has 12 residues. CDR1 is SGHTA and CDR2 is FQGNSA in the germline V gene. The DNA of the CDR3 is TGTGCCAGCAGCGATGTCACAGATACGCAGTATTTT. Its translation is CASSDVTDTQYF. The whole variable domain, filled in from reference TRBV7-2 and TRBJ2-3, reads GAGVSQSPSNKVTEKGKDVELRCDPISGHTALYWYRQSLGQGLEFLIYFQGNSAPDKSGLPSDRFSAERTGGSVSTLTIQRTQQEDSAVYLCASSDVTDTQYFGPGTRLTVL.

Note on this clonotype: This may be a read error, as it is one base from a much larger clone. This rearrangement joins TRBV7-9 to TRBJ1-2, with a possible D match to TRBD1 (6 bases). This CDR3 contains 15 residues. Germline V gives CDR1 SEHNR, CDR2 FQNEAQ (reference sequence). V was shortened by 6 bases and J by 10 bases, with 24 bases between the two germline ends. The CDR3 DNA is TGTGCCAGCAGTTATTCAGGGGTGACGTTGACTGCCTACACCTTC. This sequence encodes CASSYSGVTLTAYTF.

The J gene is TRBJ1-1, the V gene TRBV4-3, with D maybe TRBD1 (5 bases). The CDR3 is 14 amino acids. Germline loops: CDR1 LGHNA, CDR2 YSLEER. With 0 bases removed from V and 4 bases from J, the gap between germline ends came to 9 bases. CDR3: CASSQDGGSTEAFF. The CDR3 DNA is TGCGCCAGCAGCCAAGACGGGGGGAGCACTGAAGCTTTCTTT.

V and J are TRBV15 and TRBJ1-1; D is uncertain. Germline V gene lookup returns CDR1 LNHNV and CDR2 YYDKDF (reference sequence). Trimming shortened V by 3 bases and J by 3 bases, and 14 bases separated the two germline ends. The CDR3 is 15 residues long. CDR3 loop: CATSSLPGPDTEAFF. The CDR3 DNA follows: TGTGCCACCAGCAGTTTACCCGGGCCCGACACTGAAGCTTTCTTT.

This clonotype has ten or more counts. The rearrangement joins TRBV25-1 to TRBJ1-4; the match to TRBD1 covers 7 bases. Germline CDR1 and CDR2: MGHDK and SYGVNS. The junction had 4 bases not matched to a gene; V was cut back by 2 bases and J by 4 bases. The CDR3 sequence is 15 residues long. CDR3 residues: CASSERGQINEKLFF. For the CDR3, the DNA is TGTGCCAGCAGTGAACGGGGACAGATTAATGAAAAACTGTTTTTT.

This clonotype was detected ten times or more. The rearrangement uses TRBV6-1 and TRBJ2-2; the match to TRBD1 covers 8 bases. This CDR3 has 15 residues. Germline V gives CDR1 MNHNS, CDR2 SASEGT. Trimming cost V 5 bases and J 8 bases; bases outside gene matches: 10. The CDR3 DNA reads TGTGCCAGCAGTCCCTGGGACAGGTCTTCTGGGGAGCTGTTTTTT. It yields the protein CASSPWDRSSGELFF.

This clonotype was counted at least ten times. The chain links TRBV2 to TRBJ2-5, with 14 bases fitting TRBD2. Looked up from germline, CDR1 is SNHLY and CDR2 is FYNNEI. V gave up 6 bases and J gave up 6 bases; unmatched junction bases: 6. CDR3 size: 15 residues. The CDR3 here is CASRGTSGSGKTQYF. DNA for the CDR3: TGTGCCAGCAGGGGGACTAGCGGGAGCGGGAAGACCCAGTACTTC.

In nucleotides, the CDR3 is TGCGCCAGCAGCTTGGGGGGACTGACGAATTCACCCCTCCACTTT. It is translated as CASSLGGLTNSPLHF. This chain uses TRBV5-1 with TRBJ1-6; possible D gene TRBD1, 5 bases. Germline V gene lookup returns CDR1 SGHRS and CDR2 YFSETQ. Deletions cut 0 bases from V and 7 bases from J, with 11 bases between. The CDR3 runs to 15 residues.

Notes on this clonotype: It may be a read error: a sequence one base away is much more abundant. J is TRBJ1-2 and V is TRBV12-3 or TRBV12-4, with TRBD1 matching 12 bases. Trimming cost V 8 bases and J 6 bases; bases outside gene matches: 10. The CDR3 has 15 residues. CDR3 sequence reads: CASGVPGQGADGYTF. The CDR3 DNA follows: TGTGCCAGCGGCGTACCGGGACAGGGGGCTGATGGCTACACCTTC.

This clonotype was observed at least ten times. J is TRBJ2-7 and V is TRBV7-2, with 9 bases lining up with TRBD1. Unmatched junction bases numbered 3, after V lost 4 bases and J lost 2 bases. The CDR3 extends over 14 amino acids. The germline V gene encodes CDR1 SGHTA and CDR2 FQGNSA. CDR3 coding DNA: TGTGCCAGCAGCTCCGGGACAGGGACCTACGAGCAGTACTTC. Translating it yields CASSSGTGTYEQYF.

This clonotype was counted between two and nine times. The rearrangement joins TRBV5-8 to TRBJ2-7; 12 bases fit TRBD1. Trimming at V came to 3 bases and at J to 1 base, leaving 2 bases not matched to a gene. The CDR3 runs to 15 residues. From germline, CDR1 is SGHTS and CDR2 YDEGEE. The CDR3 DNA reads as TGTGCCAGCAGCTCGGGACAGGGGGCTTCCTACGAGCAGTACTTC. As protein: CASSSGQGASYEQYF.

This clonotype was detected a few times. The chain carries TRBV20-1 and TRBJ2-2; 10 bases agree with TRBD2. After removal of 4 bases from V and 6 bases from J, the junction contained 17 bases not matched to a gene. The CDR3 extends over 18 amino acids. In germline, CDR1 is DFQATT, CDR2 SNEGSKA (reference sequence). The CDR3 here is CSAKSGGGHSQTAGELFF. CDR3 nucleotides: TGCAGTGCTAAGAGCGGGGGGGGCCACTCACAGACAGCCGGGGAGCTGTTTTTT.

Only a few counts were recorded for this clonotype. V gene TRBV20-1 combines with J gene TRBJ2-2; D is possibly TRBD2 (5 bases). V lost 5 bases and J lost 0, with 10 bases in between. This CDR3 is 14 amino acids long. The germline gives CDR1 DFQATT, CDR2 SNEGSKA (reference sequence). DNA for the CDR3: TGCAGTGCTGAGGGCGGCCCGAACACCGGGGAGCTGTTTTTT. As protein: CSAEGGPNTGELFF.